This T cell receptor (beta chain) stems from a study of blood T cell repertoires in COVID-19 (dated by TCRdb to 2020 to 2021). Background for the entire study: Samples covering the acute and convalescent phases of COVID-19 were provided by collaborators in the United States, Italy and Spain. The material from the prospective study consisted of cDNA or gDNA derived from T cells, B-cell-depleted T cells, or PBMCs. Subjects who had been exposed to COVID-19, were actively infected with it, or had recovered from it provided the deeply sampled blood TCRbeta repertoires that made up the dataset. The repertoires were made available in a free public database intended to serve as a resource for research on the immune response to SARS-CoV-2. Samples came from the ongoing ImmuneRACE study (first 160 participants) plus 1,254 subjects from 6 global collaborators. A de-identified subject ID, COVID-19 status, age in years and sex were almost always included in the sample metadata. HLA class I and class II types, where available, came from metadata supplied by the sample provider rather than from assay-based typing. On the study overall, not on this receptor specifically: The quantity of clinical and demographic metadata differed by source and by participant and was supplied without curation.

TCRbeta CDR3 regions were amplified from genomic DNA by means of the immunoSEQ Assay, a bias-controlled multiplex PCR. On the authors' methods: The number of nucleated cells in each sample was estimated by amplification of reference gene primers within the assay. Sequence reads were collapsed and filtered to measure the absolute abundance of every unique TCRbeta CDR3 rearrangement. For each sample, productive Simpson clonality was calculated as the square root of Simpson's diversity index across productive rearrangements. Held by TCRdb, this immuneACCESS table contains in-frame sequences only and omits some clones. Under half of the omission traces to an unresolved V gene where checked; the cause of the rest is unknown. V, J and clone size reflect that table, while D and trimming were determined from the DNA. For this sample the table gives about 150,000 clones, of which 85% were detected only once. Over 2.5% of the sample is in the top ten clones.

Each collaborating institution followed its own protocols to collect whole blood in K2EDTA tubes. Collaborator samples were shipped for TCRbeta analysis as frozen whole blood, isolated PBMCs, or DNA extracted from either sample type. Inclusive of the bounding cysteine and phenylalanine, the CDR3 is 13 residues long. Only the CDR3 DNA is retained, 39 bases long and in frame from the first base. The trim is 4 bases for V and 7 bases for J, with a gap of 13 bases between the germline ends. Based on the germline V gene (reference sequence), the CDR1 and CDR2 sequences are LNHDA and SQIVND. Turning to this clone: Its antigen is unknown. No base-level quality is on record; no much larger clone is a single base apart.

Input material: peripheral blood. This clonotype originated in a human donor with acute or convalescent COVID-19. The donor label of this sample is uncertain. The rearrangement joined TRBV19 to TRBJ1-1; the D gene assignment is ambiguous. The nucleotide sequence reads TGTGCCAGTAGTACCGACTACATGGGTGAAGCTTTCTTT. This encodes CASSTDYMGEAFF.